This T cell receptor (beta chain) was identified in a study of cytomegalovirus exposure and HLA in healthy donors. Study-wide results and limits: V- and J-gene trimming in TCR beta was tied to a missense DCLRE1C variant by an analysis performed later.

The PCR employed 60 Vbeta primers together with 13 Jbeta primers. Clones were sequenced by immunoSEQ multiplex PCR, and TCRdb holds only the in-frame ones, with some missing. The sample yields roughly 150,000 clones, roughly 70% seen once. As for this clone: Its antigen is unidentified. At one boundary the junction diverges from the germline segment, which might be a read error.

Sequences were obtained from PBMCs. The TCR originated in a man aged 25 to 45 in good health and CMV-seropositive.

The CDR3 bases are TGTGCTAGCAGCTTAGGGGTCGGGGAAGAGACCCAGTACTTC. This gives the protein CASSLGVGEETQYF. The chain carries TRBV7-7 and TRBJ2-5; either TRBD1 or TRBD2 may supply D (5 bases each). The CDR3 spans 14 residues. In germline, CDR1 is SSHAT, CDR2 FNYEAQ (reference sequence).